This T cell receptor (beta chain) was recorded in a study of blood T cell repertoires in COVID-19. Study-level background: T cells, B-cell-depleted T cells, or PBMCs provided the cDNA or gDNA that served as material.

Trimming shortened V by 4 bases and J by 6 bases, and 14 bases separated the two germline ends. CDR1 SGHRS and CDR2 YFSETQ come from the germline V gene. The CDR3 is made up of 13 amino acids. Assay used: immunoSEQ multiplex PCR; TCRdb lists only in-frame clones, some missing. Of about 94,000 clones detected, about four fifths appear once; the ten largest clones hold 15% to 20%. This TCR was recovered from a human donor in a cohort sampled during active COVID-19. The sequencing sample was made of peripheral blood. The chain recombines TRBV5-1 with TRBJ2-7; tentatively, D is TRBD2 (6 bases). The DNA of the CDR3 is TGCGCCAGCAGCCCCGATGTGGGGGGCGAGCAGTACTTC. It translates to CASSPDVGGEQYF.